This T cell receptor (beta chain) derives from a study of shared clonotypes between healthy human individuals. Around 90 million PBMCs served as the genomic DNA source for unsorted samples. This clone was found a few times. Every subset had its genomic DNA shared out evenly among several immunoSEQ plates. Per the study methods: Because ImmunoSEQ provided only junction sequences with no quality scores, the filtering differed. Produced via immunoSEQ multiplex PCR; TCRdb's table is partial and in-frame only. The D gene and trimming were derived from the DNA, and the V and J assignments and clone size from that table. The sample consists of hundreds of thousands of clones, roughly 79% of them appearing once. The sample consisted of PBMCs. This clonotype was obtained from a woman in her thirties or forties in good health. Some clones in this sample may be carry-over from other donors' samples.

CDR3 amino acids: CASSSGTLSGNTIYF. CDR3 bases: TGCGCCAGCAGCTCCGGGACCCTCTCTGGAAACACCATATATTTT. The chain is built from TRBV5-1 and TRBJ1-3; D might be TRBD1 (5 bases). Deletions cut 3 bases from V and 0 bases from J, with 10 bases between. Germline lookup yields CDR1 SGHRS and CDR2 YFSETQ. This CDR3 region has 15 residues.